This TCR beta chain derives from a study of spatial heterogeneity in lung cancer. Study context: For the average unique TCR and UMI combination, more than 9.5 occurrences appeared in raw reads.

By share, this clonotype ranks as medium-sized (0.01 to 0.1%). Its antigen is as yet unknown. Time point: sample taken at primary tumor resection. The CDR3 sequence is 14 residues long. Germline lookup yields CDR1 SEHNR and CDR2 FQNEAQ (reference sequence). V gave up 6 bases and J gave up 7 bases, with 16 bases separating them. Points from the study as a whole: One measure, the expanded intratumoral alpha and beta TCR count, tracked tumor mutation counts.

TCRdb fed the 5' RACE reads into MiXCR, producing one record per CDR3 protein. The data show a few thousand distinct CDR3 sequences, with roughly 5% seen just once and 9.1% held by the top ten. This receptor was obtained from a male donor with early-stage non-small cell lung cancer. V and J are TRBV7-9 and TRBJ2-1; possibly TRBD1 for D (5 bases). The sample was lung tumor tissue, taken at surgery. CDR3 region: CASRPSKGDNEQFF. The DNA for the CDR3 is TGTGCCAGCAGGCCAAGCAAAGGGGATAATGAGCAGTTCTTC.